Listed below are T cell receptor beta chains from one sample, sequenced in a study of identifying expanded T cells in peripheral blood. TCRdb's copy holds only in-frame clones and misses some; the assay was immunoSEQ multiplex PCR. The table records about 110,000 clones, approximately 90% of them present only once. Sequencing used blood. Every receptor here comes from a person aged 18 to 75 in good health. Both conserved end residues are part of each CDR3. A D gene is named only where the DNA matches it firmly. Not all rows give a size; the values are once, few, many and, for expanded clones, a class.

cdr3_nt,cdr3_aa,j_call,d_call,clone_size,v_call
TGCGCCAGCAGCTCCAGGACAGGCCGAGGAGGGGGTCCTTACAATGAGCAGTTCTTC,CASSSRTGRGGGPYNEQFF,TRBJ2-1,.,.,TRBV5-1
TGTGCCAGCAGCCGACAGGAGGGTACTGAAGCTTTCTTT,CASSRQEGTEAFF,TRBJ1-1,.,.,TRBV28
TGTGCCAGCTCACCAGGAGCGGGGGCGTACAATGAGCAGTTCTTC,CASSPGAGAYNEQFF,TRBJ2-1,TRBD2,.,TRBV18
TGTGCCAGCAGCGAACAGGGCTCTCGGACCGACTACGAGCAGTACTTC,CASSEQGSRTDYEQYF,TRBJ2-7,.,.,TRBV9
TGTGCCAGCAGGAGGACAGATCCCAACTATGGCTACACCTTC,CASRRTDPNYGYTF,TRBJ1-2,.,.,TRBV19
TGTGCCAGCAGTTCACAGGGAACCTACGAGCAGTACTTC,CASSSQGTYEQYF,TRBJ2-7,.,.,TRBV2
TGTGCCTGGAGTTACGACAGGGGGTATGGCTACACCTTC,CAWSYDRGYGYTF,TRBJ1-2,TRBD1,few,TRBV30
TGTGCCAGCAGCTTAGTTCGTGGGGGGGCACAATCCTCCTACAATGAGCAGTTCTTC,CASSLVRGGAQSSYNEQFF,TRBJ2-1,.,.,TRBV11-2
TGCGCCAGCAGCTTGGCCGACGGGGGCACAGATACGCAGTATTTT,CASSLADGGTDTQYF,TRBJ2-3,.,once,TRBV5-1
TGTGCCAGCAGCTCCTACCAAGAGACCCAGTACTTC,CASSSYQETQYF,TRBJ2-5,.,.,TRBV5-4
TGTGCCAGCAGCCCGGGACAGGGGGGATCGCGGGACGAGCAGTACTTC,CASSPGQGGSRDEQYF,TRBJ2-7,TRBD1,once,TRBV7-2
TGTGCCACCAGCAGCGGGACTTTCTACGAGCAGTACTTC,CATSSGTFYEQYF,TRBJ2-7,.,once,TRBV15
TGTGCCAGCAGTACCTACAATGAGCAGTTCTTC,CASSTYNEQFF,TRBJ2-1,.,.,TRBV27
TGTGCCAGCATCGATTGGGAGGCAGGCTATGGCTACACCTTC,CASIDWEAGYGYTF,TRBJ1-2,.,.,TRBV2
TGTGCCAGCGGAGGGTCATCATGGGAGACCCAGTACTTC,CASGGSSWETQYF,TRBJ2-5,.,.,TRBV27
TGTGCCTGCGATTGCCAGAGGTTCAGGGTACCCGGGGAGCTGTTTTTT,CACDCQRFRVPGELFF,TRBJ2-2,.,once,TRBV30
TGTGCCAGCAGCTTAAGGTCCCGCACTGAGCAGTTCTTC,CASSLRSRTEQFF,TRBJ2-1,.,.,TRBV7-2
TGTGCCAGCAGCTTAGGGGCTGAAGCTTTCTTT,CASSLGAEAFF,TRBJ1-1,.,.,TRBV5-6
TGTGCCAGCAGCTCATCGGCGTCGGCAGAGCATGGCTACACCTTC,CASSSSASAEHGYTF,TRBJ1-2,.,once,TRBV7-9
TGCAGCGCCATCCGAGGGGGGAGAACTGAAGCTTTCTTT,CSAIRGGRTEAFF,TRBJ1-1,.,once,TRBV29-1
TGCAGCGCTCTACCGGGACAGGGGTATGGCTACACCTTC,CSALPGQGYGYTF,TRBJ1-2,TRBD1,few,TRBV29-1
TGCGCCAGCAGTGGTTCTGGAACGTCGGGCGCCTACAATGAGCAGTTCTTC,CASSGSGTSGAYNEQFF,TRBJ2-1,.,.,TRBV10-1
TGTGCCAGTAGCATAAAGCGGGGGGGCCTAACGGAGACCCAGTACTTC,CASSIKRGGLTETQYF,TRBJ2-5,TRBD2,.,TRBV19
TGTGCCAGCTATTCAACAGGGGGGCTCGACACTGAAGCTTTCTTT,CASYSTGGLDTEAFF,TRBJ1-1,TRBD1,.,TRBV18
TGTGCCAGCAGTTACGATACAGGGGGGAGCTACGAGCAGTACTTC,CASSYDTGGSYEQYF,TRBJ2-7,TRBD1,.,TRBV6-6
TGTGCCAGCAGCCAAGGGACAGGGGACACCGGGGAGCTGTTTTTT,CASSQGTGDTGELFF,TRBJ2-2,TRBD1,many,TRBV4-2
TGTGCCAGCAGCCCCCGCAGGGCGTCTGAGTCTGGGGCCAACGTCCTGACTTTC,CASSPRRASESGANVLTF,TRBJ2-6,.,.,TRBV4-2
TGTGCCAGTAAGGTCGGCGGGGGGGCTGCGCCGCAGTTCTTC,CASKVGGGAAPQFF,TRBJ2-1,TRBD2,.,TRBV19
TGTGCCGGACCAGCGGGGGGGTATAAATACAATGAGCAGTTCTTC,CAGPAGGYKYNEQFF,TRBJ2-1,TRBD2,.,TRBV28
TGTGCCAGCAGCGCAAAGGGGACAGGAAGCTACGAGCAGTACTTC,CASSAKGTGSYEQYF,TRBJ2-7,TRBD1,.,TRBV27
TGTGCCAGCAGCTTAGGGACAGGGGGTAACTACGAGCAGTACTTC,CASSLGTGGNYEQYF,TRBJ2-7,TRBD1,.,TRBV7-2
TGTGCCAGCAGGGACACAGGGGACTACGAGCAGTACTTC,CASRDTGDYEQYF,TRBJ2-7,TRBD1,.,TRBV5-8
TGTGCCACCAGCCGGGGGATTTACAATGAGCAGTTCTTC,CATSRGIYNEQFF,TRBJ2-1,.,.,TRBV15
TGCGCCAGCAGCTCGGGACTGCCCACAGATACGCAGTATTTT,CASSSGLPTDTQYF,TRBJ2-3,.,.,TRBV5-1
TGTGCCAGCAGTTTCCCCCCAGGGTACATCTCGTTCTTC,CASSFPPGYISFF,TRBJ2-1,.,once,TRBV28
TGTGCCACCACCCCTGACTGGAACCAAGAGACCCAGTACTTC,CATTPDWNQETQYF,TRBJ2-5,.,.,TRBV15
TGCGCCAGCAGCCAAGATAGTTTAACAGGGTACACCGGGGAGCTGTTTTTT,CASSQDSLTGYTGELFF,TRBJ2-2,.,.,TRBV4-3
TGTGCCAGCAGTGAGCTACATAGCACAGATACGCAGTATTTT,CASSELHSTDTQYF,TRBJ2-3,.,.,TRBV6-1
TGTGCCAGCAGCTGGGGACGACGTGGTGAGCAGTTCTTC,CASSWGRRGEQFF,TRBJ2-1,.,.,TRBV6-5
TGTGCCAGCAGTTACGAGAGTTCCGGGCAGGGATCCGAGCAGTACTTC,CASSYESSGQGSEQYF,TRBJ2-7,.,once,TRBV6-5
TGTGCCTGGAGTGGCCAGTCCCTTAATTCACCCCTCCACTTT,CAWSGQSLNSPLHF,TRBJ1-6,.,.,TRBV30
TGTGCCATCAGTGAGACACTACCCGGCTACGAGCAGTACTTC,CAISETLPGYEQYF,TRBJ2-7,.,once,TRBV10-3
TGTGCCAGCAGTGAACCAGGGCATAAGGCCTCCTACGAGCAGTACTTC,CASSEPGHKASYEQYF,TRBJ2-7,.,once,TRBV6-1
TGTGCCAGCAGCCTTAACGAGGAGGGGGAGACCCAGTACTTC,CASSLNEEGETQYF,TRBJ2-5,.,.,TRBV7-7
TGTGCCAGCAAGGAGGCGTCCACAGATACGCAGTATTTT,CASKEASTDTQYF,TRBJ2-3,.,.,TRBV7-7
TGTGCCAGCAGCTCGGGTCCGGCCCACGAGCAGTACTTC,CASSSGPAHEQYF,TRBJ2-7,.,.,TRBV11-3
TGTGCCAGCAGCCAGATAGCGGGGGGGCCCTACGAGCAGTACTTC,CASSQIAGGPYEQYF,TRBJ2-7,TRBD2,once,TRBV11-2
TGTGCCAGCATCGTTAGCGGGGGAGTCTACGAGCAGTACTTC,CASIVSGGVYEQYF,TRBJ2-7,TRBD2,.,TRBV5-6
TGCAGCGCCCGGGGTGGCGGGGGCTCCTACGAGCAGTACTTC,CSARGGGGSYEQYF,TRBJ2-7,TRBD2,.,TRBV29-1
TGTGCCATCAGAGGGGGCGGACTAGCGAGGGCCCAAGAGACCCAGTACTTC,CAIRGGGLARAQETQYF,TRBJ2-5,TRBD2,.,TRBV10-3
TGTGCCAGCAGCGCACCAAGCCGGCGGGAATTTAACAATGAGCAGTTCTTC,CASSAPSRREFNNEQFF,TRBJ2-1,.,.,TRBV21-1
TGTGCCAGTAGTATCCCCCCTGACAGCGGAGGAAAACTGTTTTTT,CASSIPPDSGGKLFF,TRBJ1-4,.,.,TRBV19
TGTGCCAGCAGAAGCGGACAGTCCAAGGAGACCCAGTACTTC,CASRSGQSKETQYF,TRBJ2-5,.,once,TRBV6-5